The 14 T cell receptor beta chains below come from one sample, sequenced in a study of blood T cell repertoires in COVID-19. Produced via immunoSEQ multiplex PCR; TCRdb's table is partial and in-frame only. The sample lists about 31,000 clones, approximately 88% occurring once. Source material: peripheral blood. These receptors all come from a middle-aged woman with active or convalescent COVID-19.

This chain connects TRBV6-5 to TRBJ1-6; D unclear. The CDR3 covers 15 residues. V dropped 6 bases and J dropped 10 bases, with 19 bases sitting between them. The V gene's germline CDR1 is MNHEY and CDR2 SVGAGI. This chain's CDR3 is CASRPPAGYGSPLHF. The CDR3 DNA reads TGTGCCAGCAGACCCCCGGCGGGGTACGGATCACCCCTCCACTTT.

The chain couples TRBV6-2 or TRBV6-3 to TRBJ2-7, with 7 positions matching TRBD2. V lost 0 bases to trimming and J lost 0 bases; unmatched junction nucleotides: 8. This CDR3 has 17 amino acids. CDR1 and CDR2 from the germline V gene are MNHEY and SVGEGT. DNA for the CDR3: TGTGCCAGCAGTTACTCATTGGGCGGGAGCCGCTCCTACGAGCAGTACTTC. As protein: CASSYSLGGSRSYEQYF.

This sequence joins TRBV9 and TRBJ2-7; TRBD2 matches at 10 bases. The trim removed 3 bases at V and 2 bases at J, leaving 2 bases unmatched. This CDR3 spans 14 amino acids. CDR1 SGDLS and CDR2 YYNGEE come from the germline V gene. Here the CDR3 reads CASSALAGAYEQYF. As DNA, the CDR3 is TGTGCCAGCAGCGCCCTAGCGGGAGCCTACGAGCAGTACTTC.

This clone came up once. V gene TRBV19 combines with J gene TRBJ2-6; 7 nucleotides align to TRBD1. Trimming removed 6 bases from V and 4 bases from J; junction bases left unmatched: 6. The CDR3 extends over 15 amino acids. Germline V CDR1 and CDR2: LNHDA, SQIVND (reference sequence). Written as DNA, the CDR3 is TGTGCCAGTAGCGAGACAGGGTGGGGGGCCAACGTCCTGACTTTC. This codes for CASSETGWGANVLTF.

About this clone itself: Additional DNA sequences in this sample encode the identical CDR3. V usage is TRBV2 and J usage is TRBJ1-6; 7 nucleotides align to TRBD1. Germline trimming cut 6 bases from V and 5 bases from J; bases unmatched to any gene: 4. The CDR3 length is 14 residues. Germline loops: CDR1 SNHLY, CDR2 FYNNEI. The CDR3 DNA sequence: TGTGCCAGCAGGAGGGACAGAGATAATTCACCCCTCCACTTT. Translating it yields CASRRDRDNSPLHF.

The chain links TRBV5-1 to TRBJ2-7, with 9 bases fitting TRBD1. This CDR3 spans 18 amino acids. The trim removed 2 bases at V and 1 base at J, leaving 13 bases unmatched. From germline, CDR1 is SGHRS and CDR2 YFSETQ. The CDR3 nucleotides read TGCGCCAGCAGCTTTGGCCGTACCCGACAGGGGGGGTCCTACGAGCAGTACTTC. This translates into CASSFGRTRQGGSYEQYF.

V and J are TRBV27 and TRBJ2-1, with D uncertain. This CDR3 is 15 amino acids long. Germline lookup yields CDR1 MNHEY and CDR2 SMNVEV (reference sequence). With 0 bases removed from V and 1 base from J, the gap between germline ends came to 7 bases. CDR3 sequence reads: CASSLSPRSYNEQFF. The CDR3, as DNA: TGTGCCAGCAGTTTATCGCCCCGGTCCTACAATGAGCAGTTCTTC.

The DNA for the CDR3 is TGTGCCAGCGCCCCCCCAAGACTTAGGAACCAGCCCCAGCATTTT. Translation gives CASAPPRLRNQPQHF. The chain couples TRBV21-1 to TRBJ1-5. TRBV21-1 is a pseudogene. The CDR3 contains 15 residues.

This clone was recorded only once. The chain couples TRBV11-2 to TRBJ1-4; no clear D gene. The CDR3 spans 15 residues. Germline CDR1 SGHAT, CDR2 FQNNGV. Trimming removed 3 bases from V and 1 base from J, with 9 bases in between. DNA of the CDR3: TGTGCCAGCAGCTTTAATGCGGGAACTAATGAAAAACTGTTTTTT. Its translation: CASSFNAGTNEKLFF.

The chain links TRBV7-9 to TRBJ2-7; 8 bases are a match to TRBD1. Germline CDR1 and CDR2: SEHNR and FQNEAQ (reference sequence). CDR3 length: 15 residues. V trimming: 7 bases; J trimming: 3 bases; junction bases outside the gene matches: 11. In DNA, the CDR3 is TGTGCCAGCATACCACAGGGGGGAAAGGGCTACGAGCAGTACTTC. Its translation is CASIPQGGKGYEQYF.

J is TRBJ2-7 and V is TRBV27; maybe TRBD2 (5 bases). There are 14 residues in the CDR3. The ends were cut back, 6 bases at V and 4 bases at J, with 16 bases in the middle. From germline, CDR1 is MNHEY and CDR2 SMNVEV (reference sequence). This chain's CDR3 is CASSLGLGGYEQYF. In DNA, the CDR3 is TGTGCCAGCAGCCTGGGCCTTGGCGGGTACGAGCAGTACTTC.

The CDR3 DNA follows: TGTGCCAGCAGCTTAGGACTAGCGGGTGGCGTGGGGTACAATGAGCAGTTCTTC. It yields the protein CASSLGLAGGVGYNEQFF. The V gene is TRBV11-3, the J gene TRBJ2-1; 10 bases are a match to TRBD2. The CDR3 length is 18 residues. Trimming at V came to 1 base and at J to 4 bases, leaving 10 bases not matched to a gene. CDR1 and CDR2 (germline): SGHNT, YENEEA.

The rearrangement links TRBV4-1 to TRBJ2-7, with 8 positions matching TRBD2. Looked up from germline, CDR1 is MGHRA and CDR2 is YSYEKL. This CDR3 spans 18 amino acids. V gave up 1 base and J gave up 2 bases; unmatched junction bases: 13. The CDR3 bases are TGCGCCAGCAGCCAAGTCGACAGAACTAGCGGCCTTACCTACGAGCAGTACTTC. Its protein product is CASSQVDRTSGLTYEQYF.

J is TRBJ2-5 and V is TRBV11-2; the match to TRBD2 covers 10 bases. J lost 6 bases, V lost 5 bases, and 12 bases had no gene match. The germline V gene has CDR1 SGHAT and CDR2 FQNNGV. There are 16 residues in the CDR3. CDR3 sequence: CASSALAGDSAKTQYF. As DNA, the CDR3 is TGTGCCAGCAGCGCTCTAGCGGGGGACTCCGCCAAGACCCAGTACTTC. The complete variable domain, with remaining parts taken from reference TRBV11-2 and TRBJ2-5, reads EAGVAQSPRYKIIEKRQSVAFWCNPISGHATLYWYQQILGQGPKLLIQFQNNGVVDDSQLPKDRFSAERLKGVDSTLKIQPAKLEDSAVYLCASSALAGDSAKTQYFGPGTRLLVL.